This T cell receptor beta chain was recorded in a study of early T cells in non-severe SARS-CoV-2 infection. Germline CDR1 and CDR2: SGHRS and YFSETQ. The CDR3 loop spans 16 amino acids. Trimming stripped 0 bases from V and 5 bases from J, with 15 bases between. This clonotype was seen more than once but under ten times. TCRdb itself ran the 5' RACE reads through MiXCR, one entry per CDR3 protein. The profile covers some 80,000 distinct CDR3 sequences, with roughly 12% appearing a single time and roughly 3.6% taken by the ten largest. J is TRBJ2-1 and V is TRBV5-1; D not resolved. The TCR comes from an adult who was a healthcare worker with PCR-confirmed SARS-CoV-2 infection or an uninfected control (not recorded which). Sequenced: whole blood. CDR3 protein: CASSLAVRPLHNEQFF. DNA for the CDR3: TGCGCCAGCAGCTTGGCGGTTAGGCCCCTCCACAATGAGCAGTTCTTC.